These T cell receptor beta chains were read from a single sample in a study of T-cell reconstitution after alpha-beta-depleted transplantation in children. TCRdb used MiXCR to reprocess the PCR reads, holding one entry per CDR3 protein. The table records around 960,000 distinct CDR3 sequences, roughly 29% of them present only once. This material consisted of PBMCs, mostly from graft donor cells, taken 360 days after TCRalphabeta/CD19-depleted stem cell transplant. Every receptor here comes from a boy younger than two who had a stem cell transplant for SCID, so the T cells may come from the graft donor. The CDR3 runs from the conserved cysteine through the conserved F or W. The order of the fields is D gene, clone size, J gene, V gene, CDR3 DNA, CDR3 protein. A D gene is named only where the DNA matches it firmly. Clone size is given for some rows only: seen once, a few or many times, or a class if the clone is expanded.

TRBD2 many TRBJ2-2 TRBV4-2 TGTGCCAGCAGCCAAGAGAGAGGACTAGGGGCGTTCGGGGAGCTGTTTTTT CASSQERGLGAFGELFF
NA NA TRBJ1-3 TRBV12-5 TGTGCTAGTGGTTTGGTAACTACAGGCCCTGGAAACACCATATATTTT CASGLVTTGPGNTIYF
NA many TRBJ2-5 TRBV4-1 TGCGCCAGCAGCCGATCTACACGAGAGACCCAGTACTTC CASSRSTRETQYF
TRBD1 NA TRBJ1-3 TRBV12-3/TRBV12-4 TGTGCCAGCAGGTCCGGGACAGGGGTTCCCTCTGGAAACACCATATATTTT CASRSGTGVPSGNTIYF
NA few TRBJ2-7 TRBV15 TGTGCCACCAGCAGAGAGTCAAGGCCGGACGAGCAGTACTTC CATSRESRPDEQYF
NA few TRBJ2-1 TRBV7-3 TGTGCCAGCAGCTACCGGGCCTCGTATGGGAATGAGCAGTTCTTC CASSYRASYGNEQFF
TRBD1 few TRBJ1-3 TRBV5-1 TGCGCCAGCAGCTGGACAGGGGACTCTGGAAACACCATATATTTT CASSWTGDSGNTIYF
NA NA TRBJ1-4 TRBV5-1 TGCGCCAGCAGCTTGGAGCAGGTTACAACTAATGAAAAACTGTTTTTT CASSLEQVTTNEKLFF
NA NA TRBJ2-3 TRBV20-1 TGCAGTGCTAGGATGTGGGGGTTACAGATATGGACAGATACGCAGTATTTT CSARMWGLQIWTDTQYF
TRBD1 few TRBJ2-5 TRBV4-1 TGCGCCAGCAGCAGACGGACAGGTCGAGAGACCCAGTACTTC CASSRRTGRETQYF
TRBD1 NA TRBJ1-1 TRBV6-2/TRBV6-3 TGTGCCAGCAGTTACCCGGGGACAGGGTCGAACACTGAAGCTTTCTTT CASSYPGTGSNTEAFF